The 18 T cell receptor beta chains below all came from one sample that was sequenced in a study of T cell responses to AZD1222 COVID-19 vaccine. This table comes from immunoSEQ multiplex PCR, and its TCRdb copy is limited to in-frame clones, with some not included. The sample includes about 120,000 clones, around 92% of them seen just once. This specimen consisted of peripheral blood, obtained on day 0 of AZD1222 vaccination. All receptors come from an adult in good health.

The chain combines TRBV6-5 with TRBJ2-1; 12 nucleotides align to TRBD2. The germline gives CDR1 MNHEY, CDR2 SVGAGI. V gave up 6 bases and J gave up 4 bases; unmatched junction bases: 4. CDR3 length equals 15 residues. The CDR3 DNA sequence: TGTGCCAGCAGAACCGGACTAGCGGGGTACAATGAGCAGTTCTTC. It codes for CASRTGLAGYNEQFF.

The gene calls are TRBV19 and TRBJ2-7; unclear D gene. The ends were cut back, 5 bases at V and 0 bases at J, with 23 bases in the middle. Germline assignment: CDR1 LNHDA and CDR2 SQIVND (reference sequence). The CDR3 is 18 amino acids. In DNA form, the CDR3 reads TGTGCCAGTAGTTCCTCACCCCCGACCTTGATGAGCTCCTACGAGCAGTACTTC. As protein: CASSSSPPTLMSSYEQYF.

The rearrangement joins TRBV7-9 to TRBJ2-5, with unresolved D. Germline CDR1 SEHNR, CDR2 FQNEAQ (reference sequence). The CDR3 is made up of 13 amino acids. V lost 5 bases, J lost 7 bases, and 14 bases lay in between. CDR3 DNA: TGTGCCAGCAGCCTAGTCGGGTCGGGGACCCAGTACTTC. It is translated as CASSLVGSGTQYF.

The chain couples TRBV27 to TRBJ2-5; tentative D call: TRBD2 (6 bases). The length of the CDR3 is 13 residues. Trimming cost V 5 bases and J 5 bases, with 12 bases left between them. The germline V gene encodes CDR1 MNHEY and CDR2 SMNVEV (reference sequence). The CDR3 region is CASSAGRWETQYF. The DNA of the CDR3 is TGTGCCAGCAGTGCGGGAAGGTGGGAGACCCAGTACTTC.

The V call is TRBV30, the J call TRBJ2-7, with 11 bases fitting TRBD2. The CDR3 is 14 amino acids. The V gene's germline CDR1 is GTSNPN and CDR2 SVGIG (reference sequence). Unmatched junction bases numbered 3, after V lost 2 bases and J lost 3 bases. As DNA, the CDR3 is TGTGCCTGGAGTACGCTAGCGGGAGGCTACGAGCAGTACTTC. Translating it yields CAWSTLAGGYEQYF.

CDR3: CASSLDGTGVQETQYF. CDR3 bases: TGCGCCAGCAGCTTGGACGGGACAGGGGTCCAAGAGACCCAGTACTTC. The V gene is TRBV5-1, the J gene TRBJ2-5, with 10 bases fitting TRBD1. Germline V lookup: CDR1 SGHRS, CDR2 YFSETQ. The CDR3 extends over 16 amino acids. The V and J ends lost 0 bases and 1 base, in that order; junction bases with no gene match: 3.

V and J are TRBV29-1 and TRBJ1-1, with D hard to call. Trimming cost V 4 bases and J 2 bases, with 11 bases left between them. Germline CDR1 and CDR2: SQVTM and ANQGSEA. The length of the CDR3 is 13 residues. This CDR3 is CSVVGASNTEAFF. CDR3 nucleotide sequence: TGCAGCGTTGTGGGCGCTAGCAACACTGAAGCTTTCTTT.

The J gene is TRBJ2-1, the V gene TRBV5-1; 8 positions match TRBD2. The trim removed 0 bases at V and 2 bases at J, leaving 1 base unmatched. The CDR3 is 15 amino acids. Looked up from germline, CDR1 is SGHRS and CDR2 is YFSETQ. CDR3 residues: CASSLAGGTYNEQFF. The CDR3, as DNA: TGCGCCAGCAGCTTGGCGGGAGGGACCTACAATGAGCAGTTCTTC.

The chain joins TRBV5-6 to TRBJ1-5, with 8 bases matching TRBD1. The CDR3 covers 15 residues. The germline gives CDR1 SGHDT, CDR2 YYEEEE. Unmatched junction bases numbered 10, after V lost 4 bases and J lost 7 bases. The CDR3 DNA is TGTGCCAGCAGCCAGGACAGGGCTATGGGGCAGCCCCAGCATTTT. As protein: CASSQDRAMGQPQHF.

The chain combines TRBV4-1 with TRBJ2-7, with D perhaps matching TRBD2 (5 bases). Trimming left V 0 bases short and J 5 bases short, with 8 bases between. The CDR3 sequence is 13 residues long. CDR1 and CDR2 from the germline V gene are MGHRA and YSYEKL. The CDR3 DNA reads as TGCGCCAGCAGCCAAGATATGAGGGACGAGCAGTACTTC. It is translated as CASSQDMRDEQYF.

The chain employs TRBV5-1 and TRBJ2-2; D is perhaps TRBD1 (6 bases). Trimming cost V 4 bases and J 0 bases, with 10 bases left between them. In germline, CDR1 is SGHRS, CDR2 YFSETQ. The CDR3 has 15 amino acids. The CDR3 coding sequence is TGCGCCAGCAGCGCGGACAGCGCGAACACCGGGGAGCTGTTTTTT. Its protein is CASSADSANTGELFF.

The chain employs TRBV4-2 and TRBJ2-7; 10 positions match TRBD2. CDR1 and CDR2 (germline): LGHNA, YNFKEQ. J lost 2 bases, V lost 0 bases, and 7 bases had no gene match. This CDR3 contains 17 residues. The CDR3 DNA sequence: TGTGCCAGCAGCCAAGAATCGTGGACTAGCGGAGCCTACGAGCAGTACTTC. The encoded protein is CASSQESWTSGAYEQYF.

In its sample, this clone was seen a few times. The V gene is TRBV28, the J gene TRBJ1-1, with 7 bases aligning to TRBD1. This CDR3 is 12 amino acids long. CDR1 MDHEN and CDR2 SYDVKM come from the germline V gene. V was clipped by 5 bases and J by 7 bases; unmatched bases: 4. The CDR3 loop is CASSDDRDEAFF. The CDR3 DNA reads TGTGCCAGCAGTGACGACAGGGATGAAGCTTTCTTT.

This clone appeared once. The chain uses TRBV27 and TRBJ2-6, with D perhaps TRBD1 or TRBD2 (5 bases each). CDR1 MNHEY and CDR2 SMNVEV come from the germline V gene (reference sequence). CDR3 length: 16 amino acids. V shed 8 bases and J shed 0 bases, with 14 bases lying between them. The CDR3 here is CASRPEGYSGANVLTF. As DNA, the CDR3 is TGTGCCAGCCGCCCCGAGGGGTACTCTGGGGCCAACGTCCTGACTTTC. Together with reference TRBV27 and TRBJ2-6, the CDR3 gives the full variable domain: EAQVTQNPRYLITVTGKKLTVTCSQNMNHEYMSWYRQDPGLGLRQIYYSMNVEVTDKGDVPEGYKVSRKEKRNFPLILESPSPNQTSLYFCASRPEGYSGANVLTFGAGSRLTVL.

The genes are TRBV11-1 and TRBJ2-5; no firm D call. This CDR3 comprises 12 residues. V was trimmed by 5 bases and J by 5 bases, leaving 9 bases between them. The germline gives CDR1 SGHAT, CDR2 FQDESV (reference sequence). CDR3 amino acids: CASSPPGETQYF. The DNA for the CDR3 is TGTGCCAGCAGCCCCCCTGGGGAGACCCAGTACTTC.

V is TRBV6-5 and J is TRBJ2-1; 8 bases map to TRBD1. V dropped 4 bases and J dropped 6; count of bases not matched to a gene: 5. The CDR3 covers 14 residues. The V gene's germline CDR1 is MNHEY and CDR2 SVGAGI. The CDR3 coding sequence is TGTGCCAGCAGTTTGGACAGGGAGGTCAATGAGCAGTTCTTC. Translating it yields CASSLDREVNEQFF.

With respect to this clone: In the same sample, other DNA sequences code for this CDR3. The CDR3 reads CASSLGQNYGYTF. The CDR3 DNA follows: TGTGCCAGCAGTTTAGGACAGAACTATGGCTACACCTTC. This chain connects TRBV28 to TRBJ1-2; D is possibly TRBD1 (6 bases). The CDR3 extends over 13 amino acids. V was shortened by 2 bases and J by 2 bases, with 6 bases between the two germline ends. The germline V gene encodes CDR1 MDHEN and CDR2 SYDVKM.

V is TRBV6-5 and J is TRBJ2-1, with TRBD2 identical over 12 bases. Germline-derived CDR1 and CDR2 are MNHEY and SVGAGI. This CDR3 has 15 amino acids. Germline trimming cut 6 bases from V and 3 bases from J; bases unmatched to any gene: 3. This chain's CDR3 is CASSRLAGDYNEQFF. CDR3 bases: TGTGCCAGCAGCAGACTAGCGGGGGACTACAATGAGCAGTTCTTC.